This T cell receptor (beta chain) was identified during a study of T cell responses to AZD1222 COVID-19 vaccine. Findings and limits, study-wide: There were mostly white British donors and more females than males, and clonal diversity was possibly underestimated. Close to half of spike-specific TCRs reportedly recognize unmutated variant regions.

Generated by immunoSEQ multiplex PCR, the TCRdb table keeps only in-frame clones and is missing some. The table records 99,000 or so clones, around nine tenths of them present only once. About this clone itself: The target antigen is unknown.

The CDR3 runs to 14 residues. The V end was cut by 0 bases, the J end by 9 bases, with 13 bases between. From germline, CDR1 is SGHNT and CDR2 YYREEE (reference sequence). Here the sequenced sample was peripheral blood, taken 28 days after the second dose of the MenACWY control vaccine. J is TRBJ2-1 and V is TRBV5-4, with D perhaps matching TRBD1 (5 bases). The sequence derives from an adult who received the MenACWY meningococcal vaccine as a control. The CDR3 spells CASSLAPGFAEQFF. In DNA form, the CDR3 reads TGTGCCAGCAGCTTGGCTCCAGGGTTTGCTGAGCAGTTCTTC.